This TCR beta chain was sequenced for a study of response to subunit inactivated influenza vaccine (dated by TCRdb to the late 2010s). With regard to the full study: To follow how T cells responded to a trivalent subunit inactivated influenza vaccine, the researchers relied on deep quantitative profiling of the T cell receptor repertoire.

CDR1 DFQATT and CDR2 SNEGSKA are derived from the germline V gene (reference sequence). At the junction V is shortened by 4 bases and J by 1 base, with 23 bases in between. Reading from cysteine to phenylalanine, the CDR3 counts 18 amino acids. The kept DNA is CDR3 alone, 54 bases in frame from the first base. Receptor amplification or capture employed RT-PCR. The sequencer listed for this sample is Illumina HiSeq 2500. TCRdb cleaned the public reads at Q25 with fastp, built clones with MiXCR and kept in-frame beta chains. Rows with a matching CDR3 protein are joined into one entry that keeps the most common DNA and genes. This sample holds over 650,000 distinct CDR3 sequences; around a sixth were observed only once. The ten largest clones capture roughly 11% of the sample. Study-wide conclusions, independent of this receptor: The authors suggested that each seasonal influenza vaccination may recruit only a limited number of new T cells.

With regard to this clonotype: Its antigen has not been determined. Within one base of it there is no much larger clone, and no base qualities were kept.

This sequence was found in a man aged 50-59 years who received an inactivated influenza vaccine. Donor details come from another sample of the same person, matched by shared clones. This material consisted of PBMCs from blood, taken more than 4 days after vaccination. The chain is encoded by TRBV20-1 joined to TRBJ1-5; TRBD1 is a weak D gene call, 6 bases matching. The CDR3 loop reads CSAIRYLTGWGSNQPQHF. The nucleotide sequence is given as TGCAGTGCTATTAGGTATTTGACAGGATGGGGAAGCAATCAGCCCCAGCATTTT.